The 20 T cell receptor beta chains below were found in one sample sequenced in a study of blood T cell repertoires in COVID-19. The method was immunoSEQ multiplex PCR; TCRdb's version includes in-frame clones alone and lacks a portion of them. Found here are 300,000 or so clones, roughly 90% of them singletons; the top ten hold 2.5% to 3%. The sequencing input was PBMCs or T cells enriched from blood (not recorded which). The receptors come from a woman between 45 and 60 years old who had been exposed to COVID-19.

The chain combines TRBV5-1 with TRBJ2-5; 9 bases map to TRBD2. Germline CDR1 SGHRS, CDR2 YFSETQ. This CDR3 is built from 15 residues. J was trimmed by 6 bases and V by 0 bases; bases with no gene match: 6. The CDR3: CASSLDGLAGKTQYF. For the CDR3, the DNA is TGCGCCAGCAGCTTGGATGGTCTAGCGGGGAAGACCCAGTACTTC.

Only a few counts were recorded for this clone. The chain joins TRBV2 to TRBJ1-6, with a weak D call TRBD1 (6 bases). Germline lookup yields CDR1 SNHLY and CDR2 FYNNEI. This CDR3 contains 15 residues. Trimming cost V 10 bases and J 0 bases, with 13 bases left between them. The CDR3 DNA reads TGTGCCACCAGACAGGAATACTCCTATAATTCACCCCTCCACTTT. It yields the protein CATRQEYSYNSPLHF. The full variable domain, with the rest looked up from reference TRBV2 and TRBJ1-6, is EPEVTQTPSHQVTQMGQEVILRCVPISNHLYFYWYRQILGQKVEFLVSFYNNEISEKSEIFDDQFSVERPDGSNFTLKIRSTKLEDSAMYFCATRQEYSYNSPLHFGNGTRLTVT.

The rearrangement uses TRBV11-1 and TRBJ1-5, with D uncertain. CDR3 length equals 10 residues. V was pared by 5 bases and J by 9 bases, with 5 bases between. In germline, CDR1 is SGHAT, CDR2 FQDESV (reference sequence). The CDR3 bases are TGTGCCAGCAGCGCCGGGCCCCAGCATTTT. Amino acid sequence: CASSAGPQHF.

The table lists this clone with a count of one. The chain recombines TRBV29-1 with TRBJ1-1, with D perhaps TRBD1 (5 bases). CDR3 length: 13 residues. V lost 4 bases and J 0 bases, leaving 9 bases between the germline ends. Germline-derived CDR1 and CDR2 are SQVTM and ANQGSEA. CDR3 in DNA: TGCAGCGTTGCAGGGAGGTTGAACACTGAAGCTTTCTTT. Translated: CSVAGRLNTEAFF.

The chain is built from TRBV2 and TRBJ2-5; D is uncertain. There are 15 residues in the CDR3. The germline V gene has CDR1 SNHLY and CDR2 FYNNEI. V lost 3 bases, J lost 0 bases, and 11 bases lay in between. CDR3 residues: CASSDLATYQETQYF. DNA of the CDR3: TGTGCCAGCAGTGATTTAGCCACATACCAAGAGACCCAGTACTTC.

The chain links TRBV5-1 to TRBJ2-5; D gene unclear. In germline, CDR1 is SGHRS, CDR2 YFSETQ. This CDR3 spans 13 amino acids. The germline V and J ends were trimmed by 5 bases and 1 base, with 9 bases remaining between them. This chain's CDR3 is CASRENIQETQYF. In DNA, the CDR3 is TGCGCCAGCAGGGAGAACATCCAAGAGACCCAGTACTTC.

V is TRBV29-1 and J is TRBJ2-2; 9 nucleotides agree with TRBD1. J gave up 7 bases and V 6 bases, and 18 bases lay outside the gene matches. Germline V lookup: CDR1 SQVTM, CDR2 ANQGSEA. The CDR3 sequence is 17 residues long. The CDR3 reads CSVIKGGQGLFGGELFF. The DNA of the CDR3 is TGCAGCGTCATTAAAGGGGGACAGGGCCTATTTGGCGGGGAGCTGTTTTTT.

The J gene is TRBJ2-3, the V gene TRBV3-1 (or the pseudogene TRBV3-2); the D is unclear. CDR1 is LGHDT and CDR2 is YNNKEL in the germline V gene (reference sequence). Trimming left V 0 bases short and J 2 bases short, with 18 bases between. The CDR3 is 18 amino acids. CDR3 sequence: CASSQDPGQKVITDTQYF. CDR3 bases: TGTGCCAGCAGCCAAGATCCTGGGCAGAAAGTTATCACAGATACGCAGTATTTT.

The chain employs TRBV30 and TRBJ2-7; weak D call: TRBD1 (6 bases). Trimming left V 3 bases short and J 9 bases short, with 18 bases between. From germline, CDR1 is GTSNPN and CDR2 SVGIG (reference sequence). The CDR3 covers 13 residues. CDR3 amino acids: CAWSPALQGPQYF. The DNA for the CDR3 is TGTGCCTGGAGCCCCGCCCTACAGGGCCCGCAGTACTTC.

Note on this clone: The same CDR3 can be traced to other DNA sequences in this sample. The rearrangement uses TRBV9 and TRBJ1-3, with TRBD1 matching over 8 bases. This CDR3 is built from 14 residues. The trim removed 3 bases at V and 4 bases at J, leaving 3 bases unmatched. Looked up from germline, CDR1 is SGDLS and CDR2 is YYNGEE. CDR3 sequence (DNA): TGTGCCAGCAGCGGGACAGGGTCCGGAAACACCATATATTTT. Its translation: CASSGTGSGNTIYF.

The chain links TRBV5-1 to TRBJ2-6; D not resolved. Germline V gene lookup returns CDR1 SGHRS and CDR2 YFSETQ. This CDR3 comprises 16 residues. Trimming took 4 bases from V and 0 from J, leaving 11 bases between them. This CDR3 reads CASSLGHRSGANVLTF. CDR3 sequence (DNA): TGCGCCAGCAGCCTTGGCCATCGCTCTGGGGCCAACGTCCTGACTTTC.

V gene TRBV7-6 combines with J gene TRBJ2-7; 8 bases line up with TRBD1. The CDR3 extends over 15 amino acids. Losses at the gene ends were 1 base for V and 2 bases for J; bases not matched to a gene: 4. The germline CDR1 and CDR2 sequences are SGHVS and FNYEAQ. The CDR3 spells CASSLDPGQAYEQYF. In nucleotides, the CDR3 is TGTGCCAGCAGCTTAGACCCGGGACAGGCCTACGAGCAGTACTTC.

CDR3 bases: TGTGCCAGCAGCCAAGAATCCTGGGGGGGCGAGACCCAGTACTTC. Translation: CASSQESWGGETQYF. The J gene is TRBJ2-5, the V gene TRBV3-1 (or the pseudogene TRBV3-2); D might be TRBD2 (7 bases). There are 15 residues in the CDR3. CDR1 and CDR2 from the germline V gene are LGHDT and YNNKEL (reference sequence). V lost 0 bases and J lost 5, with 13 bases in between.

The gene calls are TRBV28 and TRBJ1-4; D is uncertain. The germline CDR1 and CDR2 sequences are MDHEN and SYDVKM. CDR3 length: 14 amino acids. V was pared by 6 bases and J by 7 bases, with 15 bases between. As DNA, the CDR3 is TGTGCCAGCAGACCACATGGGGAGGGTGAAAAACTGTTTTTT. It codes for CASRPHGEGEKLFF. Together with reference TRBV28 and TRBJ1-4, the CDR3 gives the full variable domain: DVKVTQSSRYLVKRTGEKVFLECVQDMDHENMFWYRQDPGLGLRLIYFSYDVKMKEKGDIPEGYSVSREKKERFSLILESASTNQTSMYLCASRPHGEGEKLFFGSGTQLSVL.

The chain has TRBV18 and TRBJ2-7, with 8 bases lining up with TRBD1. The germline CDR1 and CDR2 sequences are KGHSH and LQKENI. The length of the CDR3 is 16 residues. V was clipped by 3 bases and J by 2 bases; unmatched bases: 9. The CDR3: CASSPQGTGITYEQYF. CDR3 nucleotide sequence: TGTGCCAGCTCACCCCAGGGGACAGGAATAACCTACGAGCAGTACTTC.

The CDR3 coding sequence is TGCAGTGCCGACCGCACGGGGGGCTACACCTTC. It translates to CSADRTGGYTF. The chain has TRBV20-1 and TRBJ1-2; D call uncertain. The germline V gene encodes CDR1 DFQATT and CDR2 SNEGSKA (reference sequence). Trimming took 6 bases from V and 8 from J, leaving 13 bases between them. This CDR3 region has 11 residues.

The chain carries TRBV7-9 and TRBJ2-3; a possible D gene is TRBD1 (6 bases). Germline V gives CDR1 SEHNR, CDR2 FQNEAQ (reference sequence). This CDR3 comprises 15 residues. The V end was cut by 5 bases, the J end by 4 bases, with 16 bases between. CDR3 bases: TGTGCCAGCAGCCAGCAAACAGGGAATTCAGATACGCAGTATTTT. Amino acid sequence: CASSQQTGNSDTQYF.

This chain joins TRBV30 and TRBJ2-5; D remains ambiguous. Germline CDR1 and CDR2: GTSNPN and SVGIG (reference sequence). The V and J ends lost 3 bases and 1 base respectively, with 12 bases between them. The CDR3 extends over 14 amino acids. The CDR3 loop reads CAWRRGGTQETQYF. CDR3 bases: TGTGCCTGGAGAAGAGGCGGAACCCAAGAGACCCAGTACTTC.

The chain carries TRBV3-1 (or the pseudogene TRBV3-2) and TRBJ2-1; 9 bases agree with TRBD2. Unmatched junction bases numbered 3, after V lost 7 bases and J lost 5 bases. Germline CDR1 reads LGHDT; CDR2 reads YNNKEL (reference sequence). The CDR3 is 13 residues long. CDR3 protein: CASNERGDNEQFF. The CDR3 coding sequence is TGTGCCAGCAACGAGCGGGGGGACAATGAGCAGTTCTTC.

The DNA of the CDR3 is TGCGCCAGCAGCCCAGGCGGGTTTGGAGAGACCCAGTACTTC. It is translated as CASSPGGFGETQYF. The chain employs TRBV5-1 and TRBJ2-5, with a tentative D call TRBD2 (5 bases). Looked up from germline, CDR1 is SGHRS and CDR2 is YFSETQ. V shed 4 bases and J shed 4 bases, with 14 bases lying between them. This CDR3 spans 14 amino acids.